This is a list of T cell receptor beta chains from one sample in a study of graft-versus-host responses after intestinal transplantation. Sequencing used immunoSEQ multiplex PCR; TCRdb keeps in-frame clones, though not all of them. The sample contains approximately 15,000 clones, about 90% of which appear only once. Sequenced here: bone marrow, sampled roughly 120 days after intestinal transplantation. The receptors shown here come from a human patient who received an intestinal transplant, so some T cells may come from the graft donor. Each CDR3 is given with its conserved first and last residue. D genes are given only for firm matches. Clone size appears in some rows only: once, few, many, or a class for an expanded clone.

V	size	J	D	DNA	CDR3
TRBV5-1	-	TRBJ2-3	-	TGCGCCAGCAGCATGGACTCCACTAGCACAGATACGCAGTATTTT	CASSMDSTSTDTQYF
TRBV29-1	-	TRBJ2-7	TRBD2	TGCAGCGTCTTAGCGGGTAGCTCCTACGAGCAGTACTTC	CSVLAGSSYEQYF
TRBV12-1	-	TRBJ2-1	-	TGTGCCAGCAGCTTGACTAGCTCCTACAATGAGCAGTTCTTC	CASSLTSSYNEQFF
TRBV6-5	-	TRBJ2-7	-	TGTGCCAGCACACAGGAGATCCACGAGCAGTACTTC	CASTQEIHEQYF
TRBV4-1	few	TRBJ2-2	-	TGCGCCAGCAGCCCCCGGACGGGCGGGGAGCTGTTTTTT	CASSPRTGGELFF
TRBV7-9	-	TRBJ2-3	TRBD2	TGTGCCAGCAGCCGCACAGGGGCCCTAAGCGGGAGGCTAGATACGCAGTATTTT	CASSRTGALSGRLDTQYF
TRBV6-5	-	TRBJ2-7	TRBD2	TGTGCCAGCAGTTACTGGACTAGCGGAGGTCCCTACGAGCAGTACTTC	CASSYWTSGGPYEQYF
TRBV29-1	-	TRBJ2-7	-	TGCAGCGTTGGCGCGGGGCCGAGCTACGAGCAGTACTTC	CSVGAGPSYEQYF
TRBV4-3	-	TRBJ2-1	-	TGCGCCAGCAGCCAAGATCTTAATAAGGCAGGGGGGAAGCAGTTCTTC	CASSQDLNKAGGKQFF
TRBV7-3	-	TRBJ2-1	TRBD2	TGTGCCAGCAGCTTAGGCGCTAGCGGGCACTCCTACAATGAGCAGTTCTTC	CASSLGASGHSYNEQFF
TRBV25-1	-	TRBJ1-4	-	TGTGCCAGCAGTGAATATCCCCTTGGCGGGCGGGTGGAAAAACTGTTTTTT	CASSEYPLGGRVEKLFF
TRBV7-4	-	TRBJ2-6	TRBD1	TGTGCCAGCAGCTTAGTGGGGACAGGGCCCTCTGGGGCCAACGTCCTGACTTTC	CASSLVGTGPSGANVLTF
TRBV7-8	-	TRBJ2-5	TRBD2	TGTGCCAGCAGCCCTGAGGTGACGGGAGGGCTCCAAGAGACCCAGTACTTC	CASSPEVTGGLQETQYF
TRBV11-2	-	TRBJ2-7	-	TGTGCCAGCAAGAGTACTCCCAATTGGGACGAGCAGTACTTC	CASKSTPNWDEQYF